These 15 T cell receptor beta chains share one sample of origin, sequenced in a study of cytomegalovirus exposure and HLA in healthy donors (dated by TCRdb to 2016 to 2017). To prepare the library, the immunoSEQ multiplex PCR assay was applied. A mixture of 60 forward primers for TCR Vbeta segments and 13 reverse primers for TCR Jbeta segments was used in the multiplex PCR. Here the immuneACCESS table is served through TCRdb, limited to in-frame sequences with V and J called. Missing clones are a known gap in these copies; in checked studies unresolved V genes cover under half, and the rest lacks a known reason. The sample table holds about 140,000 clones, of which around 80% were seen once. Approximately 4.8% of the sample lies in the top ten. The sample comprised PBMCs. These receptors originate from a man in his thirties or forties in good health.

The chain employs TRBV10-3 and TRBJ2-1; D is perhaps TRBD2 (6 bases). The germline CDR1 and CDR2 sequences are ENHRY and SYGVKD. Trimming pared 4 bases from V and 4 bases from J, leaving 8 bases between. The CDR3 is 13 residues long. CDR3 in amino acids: CAISGLGYNEQFF. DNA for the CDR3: TGTGCCATCAGTGGACTAGGGTACAATGAGCAGTTCTTC.

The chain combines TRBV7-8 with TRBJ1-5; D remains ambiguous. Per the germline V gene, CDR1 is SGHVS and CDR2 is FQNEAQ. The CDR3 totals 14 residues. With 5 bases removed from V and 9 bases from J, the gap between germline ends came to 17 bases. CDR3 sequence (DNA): TGTGCCAGCAGCCTCGGACTCGTTGGAGCGCCCCAGCATTTT. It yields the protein CASSLGLVGAPQHF. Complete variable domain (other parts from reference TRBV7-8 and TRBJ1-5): GAGVSQSPRYKVAKRGQDVALRCDPISGHVSLFWYQQALGQGPEFLTYFQNEAQLDKSGLPSDRFFAERPEGSVSTLKIQRTQQEDSAVYLCASSLGLVGAPQHFGDGTRLSIL.

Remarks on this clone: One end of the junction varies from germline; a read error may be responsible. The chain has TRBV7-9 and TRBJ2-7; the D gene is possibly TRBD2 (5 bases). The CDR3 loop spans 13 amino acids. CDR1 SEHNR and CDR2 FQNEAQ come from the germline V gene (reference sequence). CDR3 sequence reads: CSSSWRGLGEQYF. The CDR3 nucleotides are TGTTCCAGCAGCTGGCGAGGGCTGGGGGAGCAGTACTTC.

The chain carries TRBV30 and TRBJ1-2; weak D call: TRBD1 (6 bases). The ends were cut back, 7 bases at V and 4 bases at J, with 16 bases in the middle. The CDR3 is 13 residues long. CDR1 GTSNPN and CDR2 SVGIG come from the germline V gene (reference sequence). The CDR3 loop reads CAYSSDRFYGYTF. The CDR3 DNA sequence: TGTGCCTACTCATCGGACAGATTCTATGGCTACACCTTC. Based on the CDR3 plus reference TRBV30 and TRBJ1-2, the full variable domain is SQTIHQWPATLVQPVGSPLSLECTVEGTSNPNLYWYRQAAGRGLQLLFYSVGIGQISSEVPQNLSASRPQDRQFILSSKKLLLSDSGFYLCAYSSDRFYGYTFGSGTRLTVV.

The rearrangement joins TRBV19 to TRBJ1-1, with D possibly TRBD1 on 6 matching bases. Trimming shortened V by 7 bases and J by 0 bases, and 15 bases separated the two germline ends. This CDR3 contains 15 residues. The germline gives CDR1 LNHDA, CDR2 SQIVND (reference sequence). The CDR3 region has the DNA TGTGCCAGTACGGTCAGGGGTGGGGTGAACACTGAAGCTTTCTTT. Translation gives CASTVRGGVNTEAFF.

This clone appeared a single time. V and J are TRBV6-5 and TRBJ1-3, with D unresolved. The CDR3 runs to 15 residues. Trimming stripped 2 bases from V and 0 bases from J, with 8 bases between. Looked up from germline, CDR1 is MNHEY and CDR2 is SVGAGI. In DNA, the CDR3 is TGTGCCAGCAGTTACACGGGGATCTCTGGAAACACCATATATTTT. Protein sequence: CASSYTGISGNTIYF.

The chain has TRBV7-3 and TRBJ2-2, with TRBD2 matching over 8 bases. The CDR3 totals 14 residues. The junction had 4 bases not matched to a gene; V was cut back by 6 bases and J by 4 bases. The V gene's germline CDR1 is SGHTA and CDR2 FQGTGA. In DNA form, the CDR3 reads TGTGCCAGCAGATCGGGGGGGGTCACCGGGGAGCTGTTTTTT. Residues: CASRSGGVTGELFF.

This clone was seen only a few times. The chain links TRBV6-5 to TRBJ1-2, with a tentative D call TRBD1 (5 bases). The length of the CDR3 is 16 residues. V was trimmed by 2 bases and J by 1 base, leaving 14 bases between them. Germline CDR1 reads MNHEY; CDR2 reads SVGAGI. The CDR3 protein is CASSYTWAGYNYGYTF. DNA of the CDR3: TGTGCCAGCAGTTACACATGGGCAGGGTATAACTATGGCTACACCTTC.

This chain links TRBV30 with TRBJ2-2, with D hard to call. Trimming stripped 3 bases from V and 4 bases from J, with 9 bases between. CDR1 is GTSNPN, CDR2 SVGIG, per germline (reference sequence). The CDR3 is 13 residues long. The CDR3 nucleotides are TGTGCCTGGAGCGCAGTAACCACCGGGGAGCTGTTTTTT. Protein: CAWSAVTTGELFF.

The CDR3 nucleotides are TGTGCCAGCAGCACCGGGACTAGCGGGGGGCGGGAGACCCAGTACTTC. It specifies CASSTGTSGGRETQYF. The genes are TRBV11-3 and TRBJ2-5; 15 nucleotides match TRBD2. V shed 5 bases, J shed 5 bases, and the junction held 6 bases outside the gene matches. Germline assignment: CDR1 SGHNT and CDR2 YENEEA. The CDR3 is made up of 16 amino acids.

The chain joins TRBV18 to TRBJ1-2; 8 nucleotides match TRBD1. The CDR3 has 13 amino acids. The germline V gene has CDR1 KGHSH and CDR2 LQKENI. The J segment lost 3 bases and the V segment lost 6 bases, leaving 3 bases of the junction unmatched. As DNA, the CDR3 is TGTGCCAGCTCTCAGGACAGGGACTATGGCTACACCTTC. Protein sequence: CASSQDRDYGYTF.

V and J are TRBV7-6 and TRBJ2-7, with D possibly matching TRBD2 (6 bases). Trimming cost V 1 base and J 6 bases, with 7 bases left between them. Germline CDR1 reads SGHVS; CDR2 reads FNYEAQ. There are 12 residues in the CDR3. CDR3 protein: CASSLDGGEQYF. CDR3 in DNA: TGTGCCAGCAGCTTAGACGGGGGCGAGCAGTACTTC.

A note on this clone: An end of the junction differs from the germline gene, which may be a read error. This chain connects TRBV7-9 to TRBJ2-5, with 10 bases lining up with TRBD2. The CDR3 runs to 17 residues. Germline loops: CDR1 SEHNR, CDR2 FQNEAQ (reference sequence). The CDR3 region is CSSSPWTSGLEGETQYF. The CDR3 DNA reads TGTTCCAGCAGCCCTTGGACTAGCGGACTTGAGGGGGAGACCCAGTACTTC.

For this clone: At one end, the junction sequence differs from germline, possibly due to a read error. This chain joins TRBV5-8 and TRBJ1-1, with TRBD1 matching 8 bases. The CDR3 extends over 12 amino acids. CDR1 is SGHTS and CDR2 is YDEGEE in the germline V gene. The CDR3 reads CASRPRGQGASF. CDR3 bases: TGTGCCAGCAGACCCCGCGGACAGGGTGCTTCCTTT.

In nucleotides, the CDR3 is TGTGCCAGCAGCTTAGCCCCAGCGGGTCCCACCGGGGAGCTGTTTTTT. This encodes CASSLAPAGPTGELFF. This chain uses TRBV11-2 with TRBJ2-2, with D tentatively TRBD2 (6 bases). Trimming removed 1 base from V and 4 bases from J, with 13 bases in between. From germline, CDR1 is SGHAT and CDR2 FQNNGV. CDR3 length: 16 residues.